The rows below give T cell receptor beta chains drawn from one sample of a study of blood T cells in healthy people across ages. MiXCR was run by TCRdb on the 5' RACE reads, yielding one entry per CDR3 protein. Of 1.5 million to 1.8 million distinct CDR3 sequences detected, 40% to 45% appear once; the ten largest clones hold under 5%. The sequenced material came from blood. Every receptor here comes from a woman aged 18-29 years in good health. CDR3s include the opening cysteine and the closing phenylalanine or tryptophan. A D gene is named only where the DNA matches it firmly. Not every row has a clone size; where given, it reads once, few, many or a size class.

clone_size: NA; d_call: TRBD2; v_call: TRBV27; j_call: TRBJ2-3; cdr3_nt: TGTGCCAGCAGCGGGGGGTTCTTACCCTCTAGCACAGATACGCAGTATTTT; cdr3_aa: CASSGGFLPSSTDTQYF
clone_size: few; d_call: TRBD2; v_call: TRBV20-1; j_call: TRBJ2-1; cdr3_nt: TGCAGTGCTAGAGGGGCTAGCGGGACTATCTACAATGAGCAGTTCTTC; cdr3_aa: CSARGASGTIYNEQFF
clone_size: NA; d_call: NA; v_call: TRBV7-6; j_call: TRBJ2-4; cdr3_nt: TGTGCCAGCAGCTCCAACGGACTGGAAGCCAAAAACATTCAGTACTTC; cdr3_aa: CASSSNGLEAKNIQYF
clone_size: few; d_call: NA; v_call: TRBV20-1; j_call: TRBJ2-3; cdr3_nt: TGCAGTGCTAGCGGGGACCCGGCCACAGATACGCAGTATTTT; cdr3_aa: CSASGDPATDTQYF
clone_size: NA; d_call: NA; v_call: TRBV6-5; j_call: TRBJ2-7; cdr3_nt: TGTGCCAGCAGTTACGATCACACCTACGAGCAGTACTTC; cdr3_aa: CASSYDHTYEQYF
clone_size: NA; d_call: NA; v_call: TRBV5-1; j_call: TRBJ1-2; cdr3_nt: TGCGCCAGCAGCGGTACAGATAACTATGGCTACACCTTC; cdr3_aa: CASSGTDNYGYTF
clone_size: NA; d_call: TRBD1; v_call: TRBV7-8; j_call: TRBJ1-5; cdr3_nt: TGTGCCAGCACTCCGGGGCAGGGGGGGTATAGCAATCAGCCCCAGCATTTT; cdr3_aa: CASTPGQGGYSNQPQHF
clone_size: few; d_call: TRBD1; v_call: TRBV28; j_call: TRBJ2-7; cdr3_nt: TGTGCCAGCAGTTTTCAGGGGGCGGGAGAGCAGTACTTC; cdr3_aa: CASSFQGAGEQYF
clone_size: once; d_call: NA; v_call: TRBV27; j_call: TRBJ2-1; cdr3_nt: TGTGCCAGCAGTTTATCGACTAGTTCCAATGAGCAGTTCTTC; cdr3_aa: CASSLSTSSNEQFF
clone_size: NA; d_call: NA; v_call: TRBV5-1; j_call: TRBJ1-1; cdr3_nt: TGCGCCAGCACCCCCGGGACAATTAACACTGAAGCTTTCTTT; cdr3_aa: CASTPGTINTEAFF
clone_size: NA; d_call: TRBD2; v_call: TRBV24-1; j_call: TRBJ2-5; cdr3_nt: TGTGCCACCAGTGATTCGGGAGGCAGGTACAATGAGCAGTACTTC; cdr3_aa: CATSDSGGRYNEQYF
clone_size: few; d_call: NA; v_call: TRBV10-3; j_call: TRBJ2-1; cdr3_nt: TGTGCCATCAGCCGGACCGAAAATGAGCAGTTCTTC; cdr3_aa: CAISRTENEQFF
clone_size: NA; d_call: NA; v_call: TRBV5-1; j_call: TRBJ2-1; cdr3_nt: TGCGCCAGCAGCTTTGAAAGAAGGGGCGCCGGGTCTAGCGCGGAGCAGTTCTTC; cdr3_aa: CASSFERRGAGSSAEQFF
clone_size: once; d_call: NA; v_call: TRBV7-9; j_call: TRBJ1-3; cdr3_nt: TGTGCCAGCAGCGCACCGGGACAACCCGACTCTGGAAACACCATATATTTT; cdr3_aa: CASSAPGQPDSGNTIYF
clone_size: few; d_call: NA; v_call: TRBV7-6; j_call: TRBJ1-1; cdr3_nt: TGTGCCAGCAGCTTACCGGACAGGAACACTGAAGCTTTCTTT; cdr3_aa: CASSLPDRNTEAFF
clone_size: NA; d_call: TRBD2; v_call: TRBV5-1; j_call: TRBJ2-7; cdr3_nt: TGCGCCAGCAGCTTGTTGCGGGGGAAGTACGTGAATGAGCAGTACTTC; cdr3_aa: CASSLLRGKYVNEQYF
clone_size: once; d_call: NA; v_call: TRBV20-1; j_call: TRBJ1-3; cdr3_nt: TGCAGTGCTAGACCATCCACCCGAAACACCATATATTTT; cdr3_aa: CSARPSTRNTIYF
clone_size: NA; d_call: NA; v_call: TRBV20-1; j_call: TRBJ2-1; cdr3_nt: TGCAGTGCTAGAATGGGGCACCGAGGAGACAATGAGCAGTTCTTC; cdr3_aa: CSARMGHRGDNEQFF
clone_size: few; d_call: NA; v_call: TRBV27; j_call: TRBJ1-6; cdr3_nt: TGTGCCGCCCAAGCGACTTCCTATAATTCACCCCTCCACTTT; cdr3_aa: CAAQATSYNSPLHF
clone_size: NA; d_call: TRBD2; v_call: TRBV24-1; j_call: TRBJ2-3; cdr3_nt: TGTGCCACCAGTGGGCCTGGGACTAGCGGCGATACGCAGTATTTT; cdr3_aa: CATSGPGTSGDTQYF
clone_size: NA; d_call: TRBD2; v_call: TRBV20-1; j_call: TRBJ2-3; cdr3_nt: TGCAGTGCTGCGCAACTAGCGGGAGGAGATACGCAGTATTTT; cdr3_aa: CSAAQLAGGDTQYF
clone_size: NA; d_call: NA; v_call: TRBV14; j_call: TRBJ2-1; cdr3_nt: TGTGCCAGCAGCCAACGAGCCACGGATGAGCAGTTCTTC; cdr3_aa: CASSQRATDEQFF
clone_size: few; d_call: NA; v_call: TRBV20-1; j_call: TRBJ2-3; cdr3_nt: TGCGTAACGTCCACAGGCAGGACAGATACGCAGTATTTT; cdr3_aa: CVTSTGRTDTQYF
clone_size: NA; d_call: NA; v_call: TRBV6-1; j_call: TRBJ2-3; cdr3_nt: TGTGCCAGCAGTTGGGCGAGCGGATCTAGCACAGATACGCAGTATTTT; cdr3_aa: CASSWASGSSTDTQYF
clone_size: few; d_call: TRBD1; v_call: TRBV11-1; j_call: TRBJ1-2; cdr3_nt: TGTGCCAGCAGCTTCCCTCAGGGGGAAGGCTACACCTTC; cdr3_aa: CASSFPQGEGYTF
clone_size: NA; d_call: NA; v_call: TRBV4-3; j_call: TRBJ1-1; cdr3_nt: TGCGCCAGCAGCCAAGATATTGGGGGGGCGCGGTGGACTGAAGCTTTCTTT; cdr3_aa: CASSQDIGGARWTEAFF
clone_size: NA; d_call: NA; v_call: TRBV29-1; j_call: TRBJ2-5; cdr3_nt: TGCAGCGTTGGAGGGGCGGGTCCTGAGACCCAGTACTTC; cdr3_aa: CSVGGAGPETQYF
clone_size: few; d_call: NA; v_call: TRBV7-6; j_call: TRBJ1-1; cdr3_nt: TGTGCCAGCAGCTTAGCGGGATCAGCTGAAGCTTTCTTT; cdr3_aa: CASSLAGSAEAFF
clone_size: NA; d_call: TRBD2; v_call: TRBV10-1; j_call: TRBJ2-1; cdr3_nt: TGCGCCAGCAGTGAGTCGAAGCGGGGGGTCAGGAATGAGCAGTTCTTC; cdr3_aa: CASSESKRGVRNEQFF
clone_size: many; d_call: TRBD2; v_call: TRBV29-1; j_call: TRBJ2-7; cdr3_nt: TGCAGCGTTGAAGGGCTAGCGGATTCCTACGAGCAGTACTTC; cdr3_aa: CSVEGLADSYEQYF
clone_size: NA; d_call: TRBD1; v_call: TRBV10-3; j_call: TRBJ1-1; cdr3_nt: TGTGCCATCAGTGAGCTGGGACAGGGGGCCACTGAAGCTTTCTTT; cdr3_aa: CAISELGQGATEAFF